The rows below give T cell receptor beta chains drawn from one sample of a study of early T cells in non-severe SARS-CoV-2 infection. TCRdb recomputed calls from the 5' RACE reads with MiXCR, one row per CDR3 protein. The sample has 90,000 to 130,000 distinct CDR3 sequences; around 12% are singletons. The source material was whole blood, sampled at baseline. Source of these receptors: an adult who was a healthcare worker with PCR-confirmed SARS-CoV-2 infection or an uninfected control (not recorded which). Both conserved end residues are part of each CDR3. D genes are given only for firm matches. Clone sizes are given selectively: once, few, many, or a class where the clone is expanded.

CDR3 DNA: TGTGCCAGCAGTTTAAGAGCAGCCGTTAATGAAAAACTGTTTTTT
CDR3 protein: CASSLRAAVNEKLFF
D gene: .
J gene: TRBJ1-4
CDR3 length: 15
clone size: few
V gene: TRBV12-3/TRBV12-4

CDR3 DNA: TGCAGCGTTGCAGGGGGGGGCGATACGCAGTATTTT
CDR3 protein: CSVAGGGDTQYF
D gene: .
J gene: TRBJ2-3
CDR3 length: 12
clone size: .
V gene: TRBV29-1

CDR3 DNA: TGCAGCGTTGAAAGAGGGGCTAGCACAGATACGCAGTATTTT
CDR3 protein: CSVERGASTDTQYF
D gene: .
J gene: TRBJ2-3
CDR3 length: 14
clone size: .
V gene: TRBV29-1

CDR3 DNA: TGCGCCAGCAGCTTGGGCGGGACAGGGGATAGGGACACTGAAGCTTTCTTT
CDR3 protein: CASSLGGTGDRDTEAFF
D gene: TRBD1
J gene: TRBJ1-1
CDR3 length: 17
clone size: few
V gene: TRBV5-1

CDR3 DNA: TGCAGCGGAGGGGACAGGGGGATCACTGAAGCTTTCTTT
CDR3 protein: CSGGDRGITEAFF
D gene: TRBD1
J gene: TRBJ1-1
CDR3 length: 13
clone size: few
V gene: TRBV29-1

CDR3 DNA: TGTGCCAGCAGCTTGTTACCCGGGACAGGGGATGATGAGCAGTTCTTC
CDR3 protein: CASSLLPGTGDDEQFF
D gene: TRBD1
J gene: TRBJ2-1
CDR3 length: 16
clone size: few
V gene: TRBV11-3

CDR3 DNA: TGTGCCAGCAGCTTAAGGGCTTTGGAAAGGAATGAGCAGTTCTTC
CDR3 protein: CASSLRALERNEQFF
D gene: .
J gene: TRBJ2-1
CDR3 length: 15
clone size: .
V gene: TRBV7-3

CDR3 DNA: TGTGCCAGCAGCTTGGGTCCGCAACCCTACGAGCAGTACTTC
CDR3 protein: CASSLGPQPYEQYF
D gene: .
J gene: TRBJ2-7
CDR3 length: 14
clone size: .
V gene: TRBV7-9

CDR3 DNA: TGTGCCAGCAGTTTGGGACTAGCTCGCAATGAGCAGTTCTTC
CDR3 protein: CASSLGLARNEQFF
D gene: TRBD2
J gene: TRBJ2-1
CDR3 length: 14
clone size: .
V gene: TRBV12-3/TRBV12-4

CDR3 DNA: TGTGCCAGCAGCCGGACCACCGGGGAGCTGTTTTTT
CDR3 protein: CASSRTTGELFF
D gene: .
J gene: TRBJ2-2
CDR3 length: 12
clone size: few
V gene: TRBV7-9

CDR3 DNA: TGTGCCAGCAGTTTCCCGAACCGGGACAGGGAACACTCCTACGAGCAGTACTTC
CDR3 protein: CASSFPNRDREHSYEQYF
D gene: TRBD1
J gene: TRBJ2-7
CDR3 length: 18
clone size: .
V gene: TRBV28

CDR3 DNA: TGTGCCAGCAGCTCTTTAGCGGGAGGCCCAGATACGCAGTATTTT
CDR3 protein: CASSSLAGGPDTQYF
D gene: TRBD2
J gene: TRBJ2-3
CDR3 length: 15
clone size: many
V gene: TRBV7-2

CDR3 DNA: TGTGCCAGCAGCCACCGGGACCGAGGCCGGAATTCACCCCTCCACTTT
CDR3 protein: CASSHRDRGRNSPLHF
D gene: .
J gene: TRBJ1-6
CDR3 length: 16
clone size: many
V gene: TRBV14

CDR3 DNA: TGTGCCAGCAGTTCCGGGACACAAGACTACGAGCAGTACTTC
CDR3 protein: CASSSGTQDYEQYF
D gene: .
J gene: TRBJ2-7
CDR3 length: 14
clone size: few
V gene: TRBV28

CDR3 DNA: TGTGCCAGCAGCGCCCGACAGGTCCCCGATGGCTACACCTTC
CDR3 protein: CASSARQVPDGYTF
D gene: .
J gene: TRBJ1-2
CDR3 length: 14
clone size: few
V gene: TRBV9

CDR3 DNA: TGTGCCAGCAGTTCGGTTTTGGGGAATCAGCCCCAGCATTTT
CDR3 protein: CASSSVLGNQPQHF
D gene: .
J gene: TRBJ1-5
CDR3 length: 14
clone size: few
V gene: TRBV12-3/TRBV12-4

CDR3 DNA: TGTGCCAGCAGCTCCCCCGTCGGGAATCGAAATTCACCCCTCCACTTT
CDR3 protein: CASSSPVGNRNSPLHF
D gene: .
J gene: TRBJ1-6
CDR3 length: 16
clone size: .
V gene: TRBV7-2

CDR3 DNA: TGTGCCAGCAGCTCCGATCCTAATTCACCCCTCCACTTT
CDR3 protein: CASSSDPNSPLHF
D gene: .
J gene: TRBJ1-6
CDR3 length: 13
clone size: few
V gene: TRBV12-3/TRBV12-4

CDR3 DNA: TGTGCCAGCAGCTACCGGGGGCAGCCCAACACTGAAGCTTTCTTT
CDR3 protein: CASSYRGQPNTEAFF
D gene: .
J gene: TRBJ1-1
CDR3 length: 15
clone size: .
V gene: TRBV11-2

CDR3 DNA: TGTGCCAGCAGCCTCTGGGGGACTAGCGGGAGCAATGAGCAGTTCTTC
CDR3 protein: CASSLWGTSGSNEQFF
D gene: TRBD2
J gene: TRBJ2-1
CDR3 length: 16
clone size: many
V gene: TRBV3-1

CDR3 DNA: TGTGCCAGCAGTTTAAGTATCGGACGGGTGAACACTGAAGCTTTCTTT
CDR3 protein: CASSLSIGRVNTEAFF
D gene: .
J gene: TRBJ1-1
CDR3 length: 16
clone size: .
V gene: TRBV28

CDR3 DNA: TGCAGTGCTAGAGATCGGCAACTCAATCAGCCCCAGCATTTT
CDR3 protein: CSARDRQLNQPQHF
D gene: .
J gene: TRBJ1-5
CDR3 length: 14
clone size: .
V gene: TRBV20-1

CDR3 DNA: TGTGCCAGCAGTCTCCCAGGGAGCAAATTTCTAGCCAAAAACATTCAGTACTTC
CDR3 protein: CASSLPGSKFLAKNIQYF
D gene: .
J gene: TRBJ2-4
CDR3 length: 18
clone size: few
V gene: TRBV28

CDR3 DNA: TGTGCCAGCAGCTTAACGGCCCAGGGGAGTGATGGCTACACCTTC
CDR3 protein: CASSLTAQGSDGYTF
D gene: .
J gene: TRBJ1-2
CDR3 length: 15
clone size: few
V gene: TRBV7-3

CDR3 DNA: TGTGCCAGCAGCTTGGTAGGAAGTTGGGCGGAGGGCTACGAGCAGTACTTC
CDR3 protein: CASSLVGSWAEGYEQYF
D gene: .
J gene: TRBJ2-7
CDR3 length: 17
clone size: few
V gene: TRBV11-1

CDR3 DNA: TGCAGTGCTAGAGCTCATCAACTAGCGGGAGTTCAGCTCCACGAGCAGTACTTC
CDR3 protein: CSARAHQLAGVQLHEQYF
D gene: TRBD2
J gene: TRBJ2-7
CDR3 length: 18
clone size: .
V gene: TRBV20-1

CDR3 DNA: TGTGCCAGCAGTCTTTCAGGGGGAAGGACTGAAGCTTTCTTT
CDR3 protein: CASSLSGGRTEAFF
D gene: TRBD1
J gene: TRBJ1-1
CDR3 length: 14
clone size: few
V gene: TRBV12-3/TRBV12-4

CDR3 DNA: TGCGCCAGCAGCCACCCGGACAGGATGAACACTGAAGCTTTCTTT
CDR3 protein: CASSHPDRMNTEAFF
D gene: TRBD1
J gene: TRBJ1-1
CDR3 length: 15
clone size: .
V gene: TRBV4-1

CDR3 DNA: TGTGCCAGTAGTATACGACAGGGGAGGAATGAGCAGTTCTTC
CDR3 protein: CASSIRQGRNEQFF
D gene: TRBD1
J gene: TRBJ2-1
CDR3 length: 14
clone size: few
V gene: TRBV19

CDR3 DNA: TGTGCCAGCAGCTCCACAGGGGTCATTGCCGGGGAGCTGTTTTTT
CDR3 protein: CASSSTGVIAGELFF
D gene: TRBD1
J gene: TRBJ2-2
CDR3 length: 15
clone size: .
V gene: TRBV11-1

CDR3 DNA: TGCAGTGCTAGAGGTGCGTTCTTT
CDR3 protein: CSARGAFF
D gene: .
J gene: TRBJ1-1
CDR3 length: 8
clone size: .
V gene: TRBV20-1

CDR3 DNA: TGCAGTGCCTTACTAGCGGTACTGGGCGAGCAGTACTTC
CDR3 protein: CSALLAVLGEQYF
D gene: TRBD2
J gene: TRBJ2-7
CDR3 length: 13
clone size: few
V gene: TRBV20-1

CDR3 DNA: TGTGCCAGCAGTTCCCTTGGACAGCACACCGGGGAGCTGTTTTTT
CDR3 protein: CASSSLGQHTGELFF
D gene: .
J gene: TRBJ2-2
CDR3 length: 15
clone size: .
V gene: TRBV6-6

CDR3 DNA: TGTGCCAGCAAGTGGGAACCCGAAAAACTGTTTTTT
CDR3 protein: CASKWEPEKLFF
D gene: .
J gene: TRBJ1-4
CDR3 length: 12
clone size: few
V gene: TRBV2

CDR3 DNA: TGCGCCAGCAGCGGGGACCCCTCCACCTACGAGCAGTACTTC
CDR3 protein: CASSGDPSTYEQYF
D gene: .
J gene: TRBJ2-7
CDR3 length: 14
clone size: .
V gene: TRBV5-1

CDR3 DNA: TGTGCCAGCAGCTCACAGGGATCTAGCAATCAGCCCCAGCATTTT
CDR3 protein: CASSSQGSSNQPQHF
D gene: .
J gene: TRBJ1-5
CDR3 length: 15
clone size: .
V gene: TRBV11-2